The 17 T cell receptor beta chains reported below all come from one sample, sequenced in a study of CD8 T cells in Susac syndrome. Reverse transcription of about 0.5 to 1 ug RNA used random hexamers. Each CDR3 protein is one row after TCRdb ran MiXCR on the immunoSEQ multiplex PCR reads. Among some 190,000 distinct CDR3 sequences listed, approximately 95% were seen once. The sequencing sample was made of CD4+ T cells from PBMCs. The receptors were gathered from a human donor with multiple sclerosis.

The rearrangement links TRBV29-1 to TRBJ1-1; 9 nucleotides line up with TRBD1. Germline CDR1 and CDR2: SQVTM and ANQGSEA. J gave up 5 bases and V 7 bases, and 8 bases lay outside the gene matches. The CDR3 has 13 residues. CDR3 sequence (DNA): TGCAGCGATAGCGGGACAGGGTATACTGAAGCTTTCTTT. Translation: CSDSGTGYTEAFF.

The chain couples TRBV2 to TRBJ1-1; TRBD1 matches at 7 bases. CDR3 size: 14 residues. Per the germline V gene, CDR1 is SNHLY and CDR2 is FYNNEI. J lost 0 bases, V lost 6 bases, and 4 bases had no gene match. CDR3 DNA sequence: TGTGCCAGCAGCGCCGGGACAGTGAACACTGAAGCTTTCTTT. It codes for CASSAGTVNTEAFF.

The chain couples TRBV7-8 to TRBJ2-1; no clear D. The V gene lost 5 bases and the J gene lost 5 bases, with 10 bases spanning the gap. The germline CDR1 and CDR2 sequences are SGHVS and FQNEAQ. The CDR3 length is 13 residues. This CDR3 is CASSHSGNNEQFF. In DNA, the CDR3 is TGTGCCAGCAGCCATTCCGGTAACAATGAGCAGTTCTTC.

In this sample, this clonotype turned up a few times. The V gene is TRBV12-3 or TRBV12-4, the J gene TRBJ2-7; D is uncertain. V lost 8 bases, J lost 3 bases, and 17 bases lay in between. The CDR3 covers 14 residues. CDR3 loop: CASQLDKGNYEQYF. The CDR3 DNA reads as TGTGCCAGCCAGCTTGACAAAGGAAACTACGAGCAGTACTTC.

This chain connects TRBV11-2 to TRBJ1-6, with a possible D match to TRBD1 (6 bases). This CDR3 has 13 residues. The germline CDR1 and CDR2 sequences are SGHAT and FQNNGV. With 4 bases removed from V and 6 bases from J, the gap between germline ends came to 7 bases. CDR3 nucleotide sequence: TGTGCCAGCAGCTGGGACATTAATTCACCCCTCCACTTT. Protein: CASSWDINSPLHF.

The rearrangement links TRBV30 to TRBJ2-5; possibly TRBD2 for D (5 bases). Germline CDR1 reads GTSNPN; CDR2 reads SVGIG (reference sequence). This CDR3 has 14 residues. With 2 bases removed from V and 5 bases from J, the gap between germline ends came to 15 bases. CDR3 nucleotides: TGTGCCTGGAGTCCCGCGGCCCGCGGGGAGACCCAGTACTTC. It translates to CAWSPAARGETQYF.

This sequence joins TRBV11-2 and TRBJ2-1, with 7 bases identical to TRBD2. This CDR3 comprises 16 residues. The germline V gene has CDR1 SGHAT and CDR2 FQNNGV. V lost 5 bases, J lost 1 base, and 8 bases stayed unmatched. The CDR3 bases are TGTGCCAGCAGCCGTGGGGCTAGCGGTTCCTACAATGAGCAGTTCTTC. Translated: CASSRGASGSYNEQFF. The variable domain in full, with the rest retrieved from reference TRBV11-2 and TRBJ2-1, is EAGVAQSPRYKIIEKRQSVAFWCNPISGHATLYWYQQILGQGPKLLIQFQNNGVVDDSQLPKDRFSAERLKGVDSTLKIQPAKLEDSAVYLCASSRGASGSYNEQFFGPGTRLTVL.

V usage is TRBV5-1 and J usage is TRBJ2-7; D perhaps matches TRBD2 (6 bases). V was cut by 4 bases and J by 1 base, with 12 bases left in between. The CDR3 extends over 14 amino acids. Germline CDR1 is SGHRS and CDR2 is YFSETQ. CDR3 amino acids: CASSRQAGSYEQYF. The DNA for the CDR3 is TGCGCCAGCAGCAGGCAAGCGGGTTCCTACGAGCAGTACTTC.

This clonotype was observed a single time. The chain employs TRBV7-9 and TRBJ1-6; 7 bases map to TRBD1. With 7 bases clipped from V and 6 bases from J, the junction kept 9 bases outside the gene matches. CDR3 size: 15 residues. Germline assignment: CDR1 SEHNR and CDR2 FQNEAQ (reference sequence). The CDR3 DNA sequence: TGTGCCAGCACCCAGGCGGACAGGCCTAATTCACCCCTCCACTTT. This codes for CASTQADRPNSPLHF.

The rearrangement joins TRBV28 to TRBJ2-1; D perhaps matches TRBD1 (5 bases). V was trimmed by 4 bases and J by 8 bases, leaving 18 bases between them. Germline-derived CDR1 and CDR2 are MDHEN and SYDVKM. CDR3 size: 15 residues. CDR3 in DNA: TGTGCCAGCAGTTCCCCAGGTGGCAGGGTCTATGAGCAGTTCTTC. This sequence encodes CASSSPGGRVYEQFF.

This chain uses TRBV6-2 or TRBV6-3 with TRBJ2-7; D gene uncertain. This CDR3 has 12 amino acids. V lost 7 bases, J lost 7 bases, and 14 bases lay in between. CDR1 is MNHEY, CDR2 SVGEGT, per germline. The CDR3 DNA is TGTGCCAGCACCCAGAGGATAGGGGAGCAGTACTTC. Translation gives CASTQRIGEQYF.

CDR3 sequence reads: CSAETGTGNEKLFF. CDR3 nucleotides: TGCAGTGCGGAGACAGGCACCGGGAATGAAAAACTGTTTTTT. V usage is TRBV20-1 and J usage is TRBJ1-4; maybe TRBD1 (6 bases). This CDR3 contains 14 residues. The germline V gene has CDR1 DFQATT and CDR2 SNEGSKA (reference sequence). Trimming left V 6 bases short and J 5 bases short, with 16 bases between.

The chain combines TRBV10-3 with TRBJ1-4, with D unclear. V was cut by 3 bases and J by 6 bases, with 5 bases left in between. CDR1 ENHRY and CDR2 SYGVKD come from the germline V gene. The CDR3 has 12 amino acids. Here the CDR3 reads CAISEGYEKLFF. In nucleotides, the CDR3 is TGTGCCATCAGTGAAGGCTATGAAAAACTGTTTTTT.

V and J are TRBV7-9 and TRBJ2-5; 8 bases line up with TRBD1. After removal of 2 bases from V and 4 bases from J, the junction contained 3 bases not matched to a gene. The germline gives CDR1 SEHNR, CDR2 FQNEAQ (reference sequence). This CDR3 is 14 amino acids long. The CDR3 loop is CASSLNGQGETQYF. The CDR3 nucleotides read TGTGCCAGCAGCTTAAATGGACAGGGAGAGACCCAGTACTTC.

The V gene is TRBV5-1, the J gene TRBJ2-7; 7 bases fit TRBD1. This CDR3 region has 13 residues. The V gene's germline CDR1 is SGHRS and CDR2 YFSETQ. Trimming took 4 bases from V and 3 from J; bases not matched to a gene: 4. CDR3 DNA: TGCGCCAGCAGCAGCCGGACAGGCTACGAGCAGTACTTC. Its protein is CASSSRTGYEQYF. Full variable domain (missing parts from reference TRBV5-1 and TRBJ2-7): KAGVTQTPRYLIKTRGQQVTLSCSPISGHRSVSWYQQTPGQGLQFLFEYFSETQRNKGNFPGRFSGRQFSNSRSEMNVSTLELGDSALYLCASSSRTGYEQYFGPGTRLTVT.

CDR3 loop: CASSLGDGGRETQYF. CDR3 nucleotide sequence: TGTGCCAGCAGTCTAGGTGACGGGGGTCGAGAGACCCAGTACTTC. This chain joins TRBV12-3 or TRBV12-4 and TRBJ2-5, with TRBD2 as a possible D gene (6 bases). This CDR3 is built from 15 residues. V lost 5 bases, J lost 4 bases, and 17 bases lay in between.

The table lists this clonotype with a few counts. The chain carries TRBV20-1 and TRBJ2-5, with D possibly TRBD1 on 6 matching bases. This CDR3 has 13 residues. The V gene's germline CDR1 is DFQATT and CDR2 SNEGSKA (reference sequence). With 3 bases removed from V and 1 base from J, the gap between germline ends came to 9 bases. In DNA, the CDR3 is TGCAGTGCTAGCCGGGACACCCAAGAGACCCAGTACTTC. Its translation: CSASRDTQETQYF.